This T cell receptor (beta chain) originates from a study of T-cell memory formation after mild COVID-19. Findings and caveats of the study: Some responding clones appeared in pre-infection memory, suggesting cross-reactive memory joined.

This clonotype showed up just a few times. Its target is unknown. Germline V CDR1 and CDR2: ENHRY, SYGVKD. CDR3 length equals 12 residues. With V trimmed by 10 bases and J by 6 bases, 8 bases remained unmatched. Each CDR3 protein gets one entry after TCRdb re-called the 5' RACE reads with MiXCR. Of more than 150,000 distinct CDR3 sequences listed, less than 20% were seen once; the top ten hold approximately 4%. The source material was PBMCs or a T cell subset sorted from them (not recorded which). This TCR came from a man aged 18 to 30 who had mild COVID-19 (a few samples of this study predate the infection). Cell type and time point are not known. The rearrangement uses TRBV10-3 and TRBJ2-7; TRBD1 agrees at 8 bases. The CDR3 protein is CATGQGSFEQYF. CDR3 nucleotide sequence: TGTGCCACAGGACAGGGAAGTTTCGAGCAGTACTTC.